The 30 T cell receptor beta chains presented below share a single source sample, sequenced in a study of T cells after yellow fever vaccination. TCRdb used MiXCR to reprocess the 5' RACE reads, holding one entry per CDR3 protein. The table has 610,000 or so distinct CDR3 sequences, roughly 12% seen once. This specimen consisted of PBMCs, obtained on the day of the yellow fever booster vaccination. The source is a man aged 30 to 45 who received the YFV17D yellow fever vaccine.

This clonotype was recorded a few times. The chain links TRBV7-2 to TRBJ2-7; D is possibly TRBD2 (5 bases). Per the germline V gene, CDR1 is SGHTA and CDR2 is FQGNSA. Trimming took 4 bases from V and 8 from J, leaving 12 bases between them. The CDR3 is made up of 12 amino acids. The CDR3 loop is CASSSGVEKQYF. The CDR3 nucleotides read TGTGCCAGCAGCTCCGGGGTTGAGAAGCAGTACTTC.

This clonotype turned up a few times. V is TRBV11-2 and J is TRBJ2-1, with 10 bases matching TRBD1. V shed 3 bases and J 15 bases; nucleotides not matched to a gene: 11. Germline CDR1 is SGHAT and CDR2 is FQNNGV. This CDR3 region has 14 residues. The CDR3 DNA reads TGTGCCAGCAGCTTGGCAACCGGGACAGGGGAGGCGTTCTTC. Translating it yields CASSLATGTGEAFF. The variable domain in full, with the rest retrieved from reference TRBV11-2 and TRBJ2-1, is EAGVAQSPRYKIIEKRQSVAFWCNPISGHATLYWYQQILGQGPKLLIQFQNNGVVDDSQLPKDRFSAERLKGVDSTLKIQPAKLEDSAVYLCASSLATGTGEAFFGPGTRLTVL.

Only a few counts were recorded for this clonotype. J is TRBJ2-1 and V is TRBV29-1, with D possibly matching TRBD1 (6 bases). V gave up 4 bases and J gave up 5 bases, with 15 bases separating them. This CDR3 is 14 amino acids long. Germline CDR1 and CDR2: SQVTM and ANQGSEA. The DNA of the CDR3 is TGCAGCGTTGGAGAGGGGGTTATCCACAATGAGCAGTTCTTC. It translates to CSVGEGVIHNEQFF.

This chain uses TRBV29-1 with TRBJ2-1; no clear D. Germline V gene data show CDR1 as SQVTM and CDR2 as ANQGSEA. The ends were cut back, 7 bases at V and 8 bases at J, with 9 bases in the middle. The CDR3 contains 10 residues. CDR3 residues: CSGQVDEQFF. In DNA, the CDR3 is TGCAGCGGCCAGGTGGATGAGCAGTTCTTC.

This clonotype has just a few counts. The chain couples TRBV18 to TRBJ1-5; weak D call: TRBD1 (5 bases). The CDR3 is 14 amino acids. The V end lost 2 bases, the J end lost 6 bases, and 11 bases lay between the germline ends. Germline assignment: CDR1 KGHSH and CDR2 LQKENI. The CDR3 DNA is TGTGCCAGCTCACCAGGGGGGTCCTCTCAGCCCCAGCATTTT. Translated: CASSPGGSSQPQHF.

The rearrangement uses TRBV2 and TRBJ1-6; D unclear. Germline CDR1 and CDR2: SNHLY and FYNNEI. The CDR3 totals 13 residues. Trimming removed 3 bases at V and 10 bases at J, with 10 bases between. CDR3 loop: CASSDTSRSPLHF. In DNA form, the CDR3 reads TGTGCCAGCAGTGACACATCCCGGTCACCCCTCCACTTT.

This clonotype has just a few counts. CDR3 DNA sequence: TGCGCCAGCAGCCAAGAGTGGACAGGGTTTGAAAAACTGTTTTTT. Its translation is CASSQEWTGFEKLFF. This rearrangement joins TRBV4-3 to TRBJ1-4; the match to TRBD1 covers 8 bases. V lost 0 bases, J lost 7 bases, and 4 bases stayed unmatched. The CDR3 runs to 15 residues. Germline V gene lookup returns CDR1 LGHNA and CDR2 YSLEER.

This clonotype was found many times. This chain connects TRBV15 to TRBJ2-3; no reliable D call. The length of the CDR3 is 14 residues. Germline V gene lookup returns CDR1 LNHNV and CDR2 YYDKDF (reference sequence). Between the trimmed V and J ends, which lost 2 bases and 5 bases, there was a span of 11 bases. The CDR3 DNA sequence: TGTGCCACCAGCAGAAACCCGAGTAAAGATACGCAGTATTTT. Amino acids: CATSRNPSKDTQYF. The entire variable domain, with the rest obtained from reference TRBV15 and TRBJ2-3, is as follows: DAMVIQNPRYQVTQFGKPVTLSCSQTLNHNVMYWYQQKSSQAPKLLFHYYDKDFNNEADTPDNFQSRRPNTSFCFLDIRSPGLGDTAMYLCATSRNPSKDTQYFGPGTRLTVL.

Comments on this clonotype: The junction shows a germline mismatch at one end, possibly a read error. The chain links TRBV14 to TRBJ2-7; D is perhaps TRBD2 (5 bases). CDR1 and CDR2 (germline): SGHDN, FVKESK. The CDR3 is 13 residues long. The CDR3 DNA follows: TGTGCCAGTAGCCCTCTAGGAGGCAACGAGCAGTACTTC. Its translation is CASSPLGGNEQYF.

The rearrangement uses TRBV7-2 and TRBJ2-7, with D possibly being TRBD1 or TRBD2 (6 bases each). In germline, CDR1 is SGHTA, CDR2 FQGNSA. V shed 3 bases and J shed 4 bases, with 10 bases lying between them. CDR3 length: 13 residues. This CDR3 reads CASSFLGGYEQYF. In DNA, the CDR3 is TGTGCCAGCAGCTTCCTAGGGGGGTACGAGCAGTACTTC. Full variable domain (remainder filled in from reference TRBV7-2 and TRBJ2-7): GAGVSQSPSNKVTEKGKDVELRCDPISGHTALYWYRQSLGQGLEFLIYFQGNSAPDKSGLPSDRFSAERTGGSVSTLTIQRTQQEDSAVYLCASSFLGGYEQYFGPGTRLTVT.

This clonotype was counted only a few times. The rearrangement links TRBV7-9 to TRBJ1-6; the D gene is possibly TRBD1 (6 bases). CDR1 and CDR2 (germline): SEHNR, FQNEAQ (reference sequence). The CDR3 length is 13 residues. Trimming took 9 bases from V and 10 from J, leaving 16 bases between them. CDR3 nucleotide sequence: TGTGCCAGTTCCGGCGGACAGCGGTCACCCCTCCACTTT. The encoded protein is CASSGGQRSPLHF.

V and J are TRBV4-3 and TRBJ1-3; D remains ambiguous. The CDR3 spans 15 residues. Between the trimmed V and J ends, which lost 0 bases and 7 bases, there was a span of 13 bases. CDR1 and CDR2 from the germline V gene are LGHNA and YSLEER. CDR3 loop: CASSQDSKFGNTIYF. In DNA form, the CDR3 reads TGCGCCAGCAGCCAAGATAGCAAGTTTGGGAACACCATATATTTT.

This clonotype has only a few counts. This chain joins TRBV5-1 and TRBJ2-3; D might be TRBD2 (6 bases). The germline V gene has CDR1 SGHRS and CDR2 YFSETQ. V was pared by 1 base and J by 2 bases, with 11 bases between. This CDR3 spans 15 amino acids. The CDR3 loop reads CASSLREWATDTQYF. In nucleotides, the CDR3 is TGCGCCAGCAGCTTGCGGGAGTGGGCCACAGATACGCAGTATTTT. The complete variable domain, with remaining parts taken from reference TRBV5-1 and TRBJ2-3, reads KAGVTQTPRYLIKTRGQQVTLSCSPISGHRSVSWYQQTPGQGLQFLFEYFSETQRNKGNFPGRFSGRQFSNSRSEMNVSTLELGDSALYLCASSLREWATDTQYFGPGTRLTVL.

This clonotype was seen only a few times. This rearrangement joins TRBV7-2 to TRBJ2-7; 10 bases agree with TRBD2. The CDR3 is made up of 15 amino acids. Germline CDR1 SGHTA, CDR2 FQGNSA. After removal of 1 base from V and 5 bases from J, the junction contained 5 bases not matched to a gene. The CDR3 sequence: CASSLVSLAGNEQYF. For the CDR3, the DNA is TGTGCCAGCAGCTTAGTTTCACTAGCGGGGAACGAGCAGTACTTC.

The chain has TRBV20-1 and TRBJ2-7; 10 bases are a match to TRBD2. CDR3 length: 14 residues. The junction had 5 bases not matched to a gene; V was cut back by 4 bases and J by 2 bases. The V gene's germline CDR1 is DFQATT and CDR2 SNEGSKA (reference sequence). The CDR3 DNA reads TGCAGTGCTACCAGAGCGGGAGGGACCTACGAGCAGTACTTC. Protein product: CSATRAGGTYEQYF.

The chain couples TRBV28 to TRBJ1-5; TRBD1 matches at 8 bases. Unmatched junction bases numbered 8, after V lost 6 bases and J lost 4 bases. Germline V CDR1 and CDR2: MDHEN, SYDVKM. The CDR3 is 15 amino acids. Here the CDR3 DNA reads TGTGCCAGCAGCTACTCGGACAGGGAAAATCAGCCCCAGCATTTT. Its protein is CASSYSDRENQPQHF.

The chain couples TRBV5-1 to TRBJ1-5; D might be TRBD1 (6 bases). Between the trimmed V and J ends, which lost 4 bases and 7 bases, there was a span of 12 bases. This CDR3 spans 13 amino acids. Germline V gene sequence: CDR1 SGHRS, CDR2 YFSETQ. CDR3 residues: CASSPNREQPQHF. The CDR3 DNA sequence: TGCGCCAGCAGCCCTAACAGGGAGCAGCCCCAGCATTTT.

In nucleotides, the CDR3 is TGTGCCAGCAGCGTTGGGACTAGCGAGAGAAATGAGCAGTTCTTC. Its translation is CASSVGTSERNEQFF. The chain couples TRBV9 to TRBJ2-1; 10 bases fit TRBD2. This CDR3 has 15 residues. After removal of 2 bases from V and 7 bases from J, the junction contained 6 bases not matched to a gene. Germline V gene lookup returns CDR1 SGDLS and CDR2 YYNGEE.

The chain carries TRBV20-1 and TRBJ2-3, with TRBD1 identical over 10 bases. J was trimmed by 5 bases and V by 4 bases; bases with no gene match: 9. Germline-derived CDR1 and CDR2 are DFQATT and SNEGSKA (reference sequence). The CDR3 has 15 amino acids. The CDR3 DNA reads as TGCAGTGCTACGTCCGGGACAGGGGTCGAAGATACGCAGTATTTT. Protein sequence: CSATSGTGVEDTQYF.

This clonotype was seen only a few times. CDR3 region: CASSLFGSLNEQFF. CDR3 in DNA: TGTGCCAGCAGCTTATTTGGCAGTCTCAATGAGCAGTTCTTC. The chain employs TRBV11-2 and TRBJ2-1; no firm D call. The V gene lost 2 bases and the J gene lost 6 bases, with 11 bases spanning the gap. This CDR3 is 14 amino acids long. Per germline, CDR1 SGHAT and CDR2 FQNNGV.

The V call is TRBV20-1, the J call TRBJ1-5; a weak D match, TRBD1 (5 bases). From germline, CDR1 is DFQATT and CDR2 SNEGSKA (reference sequence). The ends were cut back, 3 bases at V and 4 bases at J, with 16 bases in the middle. This CDR3 comprises 15 residues. CDR3 protein: CSARIGGWGNQPQHF. The DNA for the CDR3 is TGCAGTGCTAGGATCGGGGGTTGGGGAAATCAGCCCCAGCATTTT.

This clonotype has a handful of counts. The chain is built from TRBV6-1 and TRBJ1-6; possible D gene TRBD1, 5 bases. The V gene's germline CDR1 is MNHNS and CDR2 SASEGT. The CDR3 is 13 amino acids. The ends were cut back, 3 bases at V and 7 bases at J, with 7 bases in the middle. CDR3 DNA: TGTGCCAGCAGTGACGGGACCAATTCACCCCTCCACTTT. Protein: CASSDGTNSPLHF.

This clonotype was seen more than once but under ten times. The chain carries TRBV29-1 and TRBJ2-7, with a weak D call TRBD2 (6 bases). Trimming removed 5 bases at V and 4 bases at J, with 12 bases between. The CDR3 has 12 amino acids. CDR1 SQVTM and CDR2 ANQGSEA come from the germline V gene. DNA for the CDR3: TGCAGCGTTAGAAAAGCGGGTTACGAGCAGTACTTC. Translation: CSVRKAGYEQYF.

This clonotype has more than one count but fewer than ten. V usage is TRBV9 and J usage is TRBJ1-3, with a possible D match to TRBD1 (5 bases). Per germline, CDR1 SGDLS and CDR2 YYNGEE. The CDR3 is made up of 14 amino acids. The ends were cut back, 4 bases at V and 3 bases at J, with 11 bases in the middle. The CDR3 reads CASSPGTLGNTIYF. DNA for the CDR3: TGTGCCAGCAGCCCAGGGACTCTTGGAAACACCATATATTTT.

In this sample, this clonotype turned up many times. The chain recombines TRBV2 with TRBJ2-1; 10 bases align to TRBD1. V gave up 6 bases and J gave up 3 bases; unmatched junction bases: 5. The CDR3 contains 15 residues. Per germline, CDR1 SNHLY and CDR2 FYNNEI. The CDR3 coding sequence is TGTGCCAGCAGCGACCGGGACAGGGGCTACAATGAGCAGTTCTTC. Protein product: CASSDRDRGYNEQFF.

This clonotype was seen more than once but under ten times. The V gene is TRBV20-1, the J gene TRBJ2-7, with a weak D call TRBD2 (5 bases). Germline loops: CDR1 DFQATT, CDR2 SNEGSKA (reference sequence). CDR3 size: 12 residues. Deletions cut 6 bases from V and 6 bases from J, with 15 bases between. CDR3 protein: CSARPYRGEQYF. CDR3 coding DNA: TGCAGTGCCCGGCCCTACCGGGGCGAGCAGTACTTC.

This clonotype turned up a few times. The genes are TRBV15 and TRBJ1-1; D might be TRBD1 (6 bases). Germline values: CDR1 LNHNV, CDR2 YYDKDF (reference sequence). V shed 4 bases and J shed 7 bases, with 10 bases lying between them. The CDR3 is made up of 12 amino acids. CDR3 amino acids: CATSTTRGEAFF. Here the CDR3 DNA reads TGTGCCACCAGCACGACCAGGGGTGAAGCTTTCTTT. Drawing the rest from reference TRBV15 and TRBJ1-1, the complete variable domain is DAMVIQNPRYQVTQFGKPVTLSCSQTLNHNVMYWYQQKSSQAPKLLFHYYDKDFNNEADTPDNFQSRRPNTSFCFLDIRSPGLGDTAMYLCATSTTRGEAFFGQGTRLTVV.

The chain combines TRBV7-3 with TRBJ2-1, with 11 bases fitting TRBD2. With 1 base clipped from V and 0 bases from J, the junction kept 14 bases outside the gene matches. The CDR3 has 21 residues. Germline V CDR1 and CDR2: SGHTA, FQGTGA. CDR3 bases: TGTGCCAGCAGCTTAATAGGCCTGGTAGCGGGAGGGCCCCGCTCCTACAATGAGCAGTTCTTC. Amino acids: CASSLIGLVAGGPRSYNEQFF.

The chain joins TRBV3-1 to TRBJ1-4, with 9 bases fitting TRBD1. The CDR3 contains 15 residues. Trimming removed 2 bases from V and 8 bases from J; junction bases left unmatched: 6. Germline V gene data show CDR1 as LGHDT and CDR2 as YNNKEL (reference sequence). CDR3 nucleotides: TGTGCCAGCAGCCAACCGGGACAGGGTCCGGAAAAACTGTTTTTT. Its protein product is CASSQPGQGPEKLFF.

This clonotype has only a few counts. This sequence joins TRBV29-1 and TRBJ2-7; D assignment may be TRBD1 or TRBD2 (5 bases each). V lost 4 bases and J 6 bases, leaving 13 bases between the germline ends. From germline, CDR1 is SQVTM and CDR2 ANQGSEA. CDR3 length equals 12 residues. The DNA of the CDR3 is TGCAGCGTTGGGGCTGGGACGGGCGAGCAGTACTTC. It is translated as CSVGAGTGEQYF.